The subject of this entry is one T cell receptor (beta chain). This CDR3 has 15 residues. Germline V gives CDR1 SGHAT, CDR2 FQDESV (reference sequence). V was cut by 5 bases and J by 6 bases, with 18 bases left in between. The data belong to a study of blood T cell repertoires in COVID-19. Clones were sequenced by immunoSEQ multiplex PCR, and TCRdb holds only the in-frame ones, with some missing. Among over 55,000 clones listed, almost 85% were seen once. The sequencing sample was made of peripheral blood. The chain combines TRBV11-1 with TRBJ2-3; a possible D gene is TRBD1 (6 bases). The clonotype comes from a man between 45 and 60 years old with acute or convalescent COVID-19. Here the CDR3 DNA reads TGTGCCAGCAGCGAAGGGGGAACTTTTAGGGATACGCAGTATTTT. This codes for CASSEGGTFRDTQYF. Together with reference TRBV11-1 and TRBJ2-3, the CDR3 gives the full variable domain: EAEVAQSPRYKITEKSQAVAFWCDPISGHATLYWYRQILGQGPELLVQFQDESVVDDSQLPKDRFSAERLKGVDSTLKIQPAELGDSAMYLCASSEGGTFRDTQYFGPGTRLTVL.